What follows are 14 T cell receptor beta chains derived from one specimen sequenced in a study of beta chain features in type 1 diabetes listed by TCRdb under 2018. The library was prepared using the immunoSEQ multiplex PCR assay. The High Capacity cDNA Reverse Transcription Kit was used to reverse transcribe all of the isolated RNA, meaning that expressed TCRB transcripts were what got sequenced. The clones in this table, taken by TCRdb from immuneACCESS, are in-frame only. Not every clone is retained; where verified, under half of the shortfall comes from an unresolved V gene, and the cause of the rest is unknown. Across this sample there are tens of thousands of clones, with around a third seen only once. The top ten hold 0.45% of the sample. The sequenced sample was stem cell memory CD4+ T cells from blood. The cell subset or site label corresponds to: stem cell-like memory CD4+ T cells. Receptors were obtained from a woman under 30 in good health.

This clone was seen more than once but under ten times. The V gene is TRBV29-1, the J gene TRBJ1-3; 8 bases are shared with TRBD1. Per germline, CDR1 SQVTM and CDR2 ANQGSEA. The CDR3 runs to 12 residues. The ends lost 6 bases at V and 3 bases at J; junction bases unmatched: 1. The DNA for the CDR3 is TGCAGCGTCGGGACAGGTGGAAACACCATATATTTT. Its protein is CSVGTGGNTIYF.

J is TRBJ2-7 and V is TRBV6-1; TRBD2 matches 11 bases. After removal of 6 bases from V and 2 bases from J, the junction contained 6 bases not matched to a gene. The CDR3 has 15 residues. Germline-derived CDR1 and CDR2 are MNHNS and SASEGT. CDR3 in DNA: TGTGCCAGCAGGGTGACTAGCGGGGACACCTACGAGCAGTACTTC. Translated: CASRVTSGDTYEQYF.

This clone was observed a single time. The chain couples TRBV15 to TRBJ1-4; D possibly corresponds to TRBD1 (5 bases). Trimming pared 6 bases from V and 6 bases from J, leaving 17 bases between. Germline CDR1 is LNHNV and CDR2 is YYDKDF (reference sequence). The CDR3 has 15 amino acids. CDR3 region: CATRGLAGGDEKLFF. The CDR3 bases are TGTGCCACCAGGGGGTTAGCGGGGGGGGATGAAAAACTGTTTTTT.

V is TRBV14 and J is TRBJ2-3; D gene ambiguous. V was shortened by 0 bases and J by 2 bases, with 15 bases between the two germline ends. This CDR3 is built from 17 residues. In germline, CDR1 is SGHDN, CDR2 FVKESK. CDR3 nucleotide sequence: TGTGCCAGCAGCCAAGATAGCTCCCGTACTGTCACAGATACGCAGTATTTT. It translates to CASSQDSSRTVTDTQYF.

This clone was seen only a few times. The rearrangement links TRBV19 to TRBJ2-1; 11 nucleotides align to TRBD2. V shed 1 base, J shed 0 bases, and the junction held 5 bases outside the gene matches. The CDR3 contains 18 residues. Germline CDR1 is LNHDA and CDR2 is SQIVND (reference sequence). In DNA, the CDR3 is TGTGCCAGTAGTATAGGAAGTAGCGGGAGGGCCTCCTACAATGAGCAGTTCTTC. Amino acids: CASSIGSSGRASYNEQFF.

V and J are TRBV9 and TRBJ2-1; TRBD2 matches 12 bases. The V segment lost 3 bases and the J segment 10 bases; nucleotides outside the gene matches: 11. CDR1 and CDR2 (germline): SGDLS, YYNGEE. The CDR3 covers 16 residues. The CDR3 here is CASSARPGLAGGEQFF. CDR3 sequence (DNA): TGTGCCAGCAGCGCCAGACCGGGACTAGCGGGCGGGGAGCAGTTCTTC.

CDR3 coding DNA: TGTGCCAGCAGCGAGGACTACCCAATAGCCAAAAACATTCAGTACTTC. It codes for CASSEDYPIAKNIQYF. This chain uses TRBV7-9 with TRBJ2-4; possible D gene TRBD2, 6 bases. Germline-derived CDR1 and CDR2 are SEHNR and FQNEAQ (reference sequence). The CDR3 contains 16 residues. Trimming left V 5 bases short and J 0 bases short, with 14 bases between.

The V and J genes are TRBV30 and TRBJ1-2; 10 bases fit TRBD1. V lost 1 base to trimming and J lost 3 bases; unmatched junction nucleotides: 5. The germline V gene encodes CDR1 GTSNPN and CDR2 SVGIG (reference sequence). The CDR3 is 15 amino acids. This CDR3 reads CAWSEIGQGDYGYTF. The CDR3 DNA reads as TGTGCCTGGAGTGAGATAGGACAGGGGGACTATGGCTACACCTTC.

The V and J genes are TRBV4-1 and TRBJ2-2; 7 bases are a match to TRBD1. Germline CDR1 MGHRA, CDR2 YSYEKL. The CDR3 extends over 18 amino acids. V was clipped by 3 bases and J by 2 bases; unmatched bases: 12. The CDR3 is CASSQPLDRAKNTGELFF. The CDR3 DNA reads as TGCGCCAGCAGCCAGCCCCTCGACAGGGCGAAAAACACCGGGGAGCTGTTTTTT.

The rearrangement joins TRBV6-5 to TRBJ1-5; D perhaps matches TRBD1 (6 bases). Trimming left V 6 bases short and J 2 bases short, with 14 bases between. The length of the CDR3 is 15 residues. Germline CDR1 and CDR2: MNHEY and SVGAGI. The DNA for the CDR3 is TGTGCCAGCAGCCGCTTAGGGGGAGGCAATCAGCCCCAGCATTTT. This gives the protein CASSRLGGGNQPQHF.

The V and J genes are TRBV5-1 and TRBJ2-2, with D possibly being TRBD1 (6 bases). The CDR3 covers 15 residues. Per the germline V gene, CDR1 is SGHRS and CDR2 is YFSETQ. The ends were cut back, 3 bases at V and 0 bases at J, with 9 bases in the middle. The CDR3 nucleotides are TGCGCCAGCAGCTACGGGACACCGAACACCGGGGAGCTGTTTTTT. Encoded protein: CASSYGTPNTGELFF.

This chain joins TRBV7-8 and TRBJ2-5; D possibly corresponds to TRBD1 (5 bases). CDR3 length: 14 amino acids. V was cut by 2 bases and J by 4 bases, with 11 bases left in between. Germline V gene sequence: CDR1 SGHVS, CDR2 FQNEAQ. CDR3 coding DNA: TGTGCCAGCAGCTTAAGCAGGGTGACAGAGACCCAGTACTTC. It specifies CASSLSRVTETQYF.

This clone has a handful of counts. The chain uses TRBV5-1 and TRBJ2-7; a possible D gene is TRBD2 (5 bases). The CDR3 runs to 14 residues. The germline V gene has CDR1 SGHRS and CDR2 YFSETQ. V gave up 4 bases and J gave up 4 bases, with 15 bases separating them. The chain's CDR3 is CASSPERTGYEQYF. CDR3 in DNA: TGCGCCAGCAGCCCAGAGAGGACGGGGTACGAGCAGTACTTC.

Many counts were recorded for this clone. The chain uses TRBV2 and TRBJ2-4, with 7 bases aligning to TRBD1. This CDR3 spans 13 amino acids. Germline-derived CDR1 and CDR2 are SNHLY and FYNNEI. V gave up 5 bases and J gave up 7 bases; unmatched junction bases: 5. CDR3 DNA sequence: TGTGCCAGCAGTTATGGGACAGAGAACATTCAGTACTTC. It yields the protein CASSYGTENIQYF.